Presented here are 22 T cell receptor beta chains from one specimen sequenced in a study of vaccination and CD4 T cells after COVID-19. The Oncomine TCR Beta short-read assay sequenced DNA from cultured CD4+ T cells. Each CDR3 protein gets one entry after TCRdb re-called the PCR reads with MiXCR. Of 5,000 to 7,000 distinct CDR3 sequences in the sample, around two fifths were seen once. Antigen specificity for these receptors is unknown. Treatment of the sample: approximately nine-day PBMC culture with coronavirus spike peptide pools or control peptides (ViraFEST assay). CD4+ T cells of the unexposed donor were collected before the COVID-19 pandemic (2011-2018). Sequenced material: CD4+ T cells from blood, cultured in vitro. The receptor source for this set is a human donor in good health.

The chain couples TRBV7-2 to TRBJ1-2; D gene unclear. This CDR3 has 14 residues. Between the trimmed V and J ends, which lost 1 base and 3 bases, there was a span of 9 bases. The germline V gene encodes CDR1 SGHTA and CDR2 FQGNSA. The CDR3 nucleotides read TGTGCCAGCAGCTTAGTCGAATCGGACTATGGCTACACCTTC. Encoded protein: CASSLVESDYGYTF.

This clonotype turned up a few times. The V gene is TRBV6-1, the J gene TRBJ1-5; TRBD1 aligns across 8 bases. After removal of 6 bases from V and 0 bases from J, the junction contained 4 bases not matched to a gene. Germline V gene data show CDR1 as MNHNS and CDR2 as SASEGT. The CDR3 has 15 residues. CDR3 region: CASSRTGNSNQPQHF. The DNA for the CDR3 is TGTGCCAGCAGCAGGACAGGGAATAGCAATCAGCCCCAGCATTTT.

The V call is TRBV4-1, the J call TRBJ1-5, with TRBD1 matching 7 bases. The CDR3 covers 15 residues. Unmatched junction bases numbered 5, after V lost 5 bases and J lost 1 base. Germline assignment: CDR1 MGHRA and CDR2 YSYEKL. CDR3 nucleotide sequence: TGCGCCAGCAGCGACACAGGGGTCAGCAATCAGCCCCAGCATTTT. Protein product: CASSDTGVSNQPQHF.

This clonotype has more than one count but fewer than ten. V is TRBV2 and J is TRBJ1-2; D unclear. The CDR3 length is 12 residues. The V end lost 6 bases, the J end lost 13 bases, and 18 bases lay between the germline ends. Looked up from germline, CDR1 is SNHLY and CDR2 is FYNNEI. The CDR3 DNA reads TGTGCCAGCAGCGACCACGGAAAGCGGGGCACCTTC. Translated: CASSDHGKRGTF.

The rearrangement uses TRBV29-1 and TRBJ1-2; D remains ambiguous. This CDR3 is 12 amino acids long. V lost 4 bases and J 4 bases, leaving 10 bases between the germline ends. Germline loops: CDR1 SQVTM, CDR2 ANQGSEA. CDR3 sequence (DNA): TGCAGCGTTGGTGAGCTTACCTATGGCTACACCTTC. It translates to CSVGELTYGYTF.

The genes are TRBV2 and TRBJ2-1; the D gene could be TRBD1 or TRBD2 (5 bases each). The CDR3 runs to 16 residues. V was shortened by 3 bases and J by 5 bases, with 17 bases between the two germline ends. Germline V lookup: CDR1 SNHLY, CDR2 FYNNEI. The CDR3 spells CASSDGFWGRDNEQFF. The DNA for the CDR3 is TGTGCCAGCAGTGATGGTTTTTGGGGGAGAGACAATGAGCAGTTCTTC.

This rearrangement joins TRBV6-1 to TRBJ1-6; no clear D gene. Trimming removed 8 bases at V and 1 base at J, with 21 bases between. Germline assignment: CDR1 MNHNS and CDR2 SASEGT. The CDR3 consists of 18 residues. Here the CDR3 reads CASRFSTLLGSYNSPLHF. The CDR3 nucleotides are TGTGCCAGCCGCTTTTCGACCCTTCTAGGTTCCTATAATTCACCCCTCCACTTT.

This clonotype was detected a few times. This chain connects TRBV7-2 to TRBJ2-1; 13 bases are shared with TRBD2. The CDR3 extends over 15 amino acids. Germline loops: CDR1 SGHTA, CDR2 FQGNSA. Germline trimming cut 7 bases from V and 7 bases from J; bases unmatched to any gene: 7. The CDR3, as DNA: TGTGCCAGCACCTATACTAGCGGGGGGGGTAATGAGCAGTTCTTC. Amino acid sequence: CASTYTSGGGNEQFF.

CDR3 loop: CASTPSGGLGNSPLHF. The CDR3 DNA sequence: TGTGCCAGCACTCCGTCGGGGGGTTTGGGGAATTCACCCCTCCACTTT. The chain combines TRBV12-3 or TRBV12-4 with TRBJ1-6, with D possibly TRBD1 on 5 matching bases. The V and J ends lost 7 bases and 7 bases respectively, with 20 bases between them. The CDR3 totals 16 residues.

The chain has TRBV12-3 or TRBV12-4 and TRBJ1-5; D remains ambiguous. This CDR3 contains 13 residues. V lost 5 bases, J lost 0 bases, and 5 bases lay in between. The CDR3 bases are TGTGCCAGCAGTCCGAATAGCAATCAGCCCCAGCATTTT. This sequence encodes CASSPNSNQPQHF.

V and J are TRBV6-1 and TRBJ2-5; a weak D match, TRBD2 (6 bases). V lost 6 bases to trimming and J lost 3 bases, with 17 bases between them. Germline V gene sequence: CDR1 MNHNS, CDR2 SASEGT. The CDR3 consists of 15 residues. The CDR3 coding sequence is TGTGCCAGCAGGGACTGGAGACTAGGCAAAGAGACCCAGTACTTC. It translates to CASRDWRLGKETQYF.

J is TRBJ1-1 and V is TRBV2; the D gene is possibly TRBD1 (6 bases). Trimming took off 5 bases at V and 3 bases at J, with 7 bases between the two ends. Germline V gene lookup returns CDR1 SNHLY and CDR2 FYNNEI. This CDR3 is built from 12 residues. The CDR3: CASSQGYTEAFF. CDR3 nucleotide sequence: TGTGCCAGCAGTCAGGGGTACACTGAAGCTTTCTTT.

The rearrangement links TRBV6-1 to TRBJ1-2; D is perhaps TRBD1 (5 bases). Trimming pared 7 bases from V and 9 bases from J, leaving 24 bases between. The CDR3 is 15 residues long. Germline assignment: CDR1 MNHNS and CDR2 SASEGT. CDR3 sequence (DNA): TGTGCCAGCATCAACCACGGGCCGGGGGAGTGGAGCTACACCTTC. This sequence encodes CASINHGPGEWSYTF.

The rearrangement uses TRBV29-1 and TRBJ2-5; D remains ambiguous. Trimming cost V 7 bases and J 0 bases, with 12 bases left between them. This CDR3 is 13 amino acids long. Germline assignment: CDR1 SQVTM and CDR2 ANQGSEA. The CDR3 sequence: CSAPTAYQETQYF. The CDR3, as DNA: TGCAGCGCCCCAACAGCGTACCAAGAGACCCAGTACTTC.

The chain couples TRBV10-3 to TRBJ2-1; the D gene is possibly TRBD2 (5 bases). The CDR3 loop spans 15 amino acids. Germline V gene data show CDR1 as ENHRY and CDR2 as SYGVKD. Trimming removed 8 bases from V and 5 bases from J, with 19 bases in between. CDR3 protein: CAIAQSGGLDNEQFF. The CDR3 coding sequence is TGTGCCATCGCTCAAAGCGGCGGATTGGACAATGAGCAGTTCTTC.

This clonotype turned up a few times. The chain has TRBV12-3 or TRBV12-4 and TRBJ1-1, with D uncertain. V was pared by 4 bases and J by 6 bases, with 12 bases between. The CDR3 length is 13 residues. This CDR3 is CASSSGRWPEAFF. CDR3 bases: TGTGCCAGCAGTTCTGGGCGGTGGCCTGAAGCTTTCTTT.

The rearrangement links TRBV20-1 to TRBJ1-2; unclear D gene. This CDR3 region has 13 residues. V was cut by 0 bases and J by 8 bases, with 13 bases left in between. Germline V gives CDR1 DFQATT, CDR2 SNEGSKA (reference sequence). In DNA, the CDR3 is TGCAGTGCTAGAGATACGGCAGGCGAAGGCTACACCTTC. Its protein product is CSARDTAGEGYTF.

This clonotype was found once. The chain has TRBV19 and TRBJ2-3; 9 positions agree with TRBD2. V shed 10 bases, J shed 4 bases, and the junction held 6 bases outside the gene matches. From germline, CDR1 is LNHDA and CDR2 SQIVND (reference sequence). The CDR3 runs to 13 residues. CDR3 DNA sequence: TGTGCCATTAGGGGACTAGCATCAGATACGCAGTATTTT. Encoded protein: CAIRGLASDTQYF.

The genes are TRBV6-4 and TRBJ2-2; D unresolved. Trimming cost V 2 bases and J 3 bases, with 4 bases left between them. CDR3 size: 13 residues. In germline, CDR1 is MRHNA, CDR2 SNTAGT. CDR3 region: CASSDGDTGELFF. The CDR3 coding sequence is TGTGCCAGCAGTGACGGGGACACCGGGGAGCTGTTTTTT.

V is TRBV2 and J is TRBJ2-7; a possible D gene is TRBD2 (7 bases). V was trimmed by 8 bases and J by 4 bases, leaving 18 bases between them. Per germline, CDR1 SNHLY and CDR2 FYNNEI. The length of the CDR3 is 14 residues. The CDR3 protein is CASSLGAGAYEQYF. CDR3 coding DNA: TGTGCCAGCTCCCTGGGGGCGGGGGCATACGAGCAGTACTTC. The full variable domain, in which reference TRBV2 and TRBJ2-7 provide the parts outside the CDR3, is EPEVTQTPSHQVTQMGQEVILRCVPISNHLYFYWYRQILGQKVEFLVSFYNNEISEKSEIFDDQFSVERPDGSNFTLKIRSTKLEDSAMYFCASSLGAGAYEQYFGPGTRLTVT.

This clonotype is termed medium-sized. The chain couples TRBV7-9 to TRBJ2-7; no firm D call. Germline V gene lookup returns CDR1 SEHNR and CDR2 FQNEAQ (reference sequence). The CDR3 length is 12 residues. Between the trimmed V and J ends, which lost 1 base and 2 bases, there was a span of 3 bases. DNA of the CDR3: TGTGCCAGCAGCTTAGGGGCCTACGAGCAGTACTTC. Translated: CASSLGAYEQYF. Full variable domain (missing parts from reference TRBV7-9 and TRBJ2-7): DTGVSQNPRHKITKRGQNVTFRCDPISEHNRLYWYRQTLGQGPEFLTYFQNEAQLEKSRLLSDRFSAERPKGSFSTLEIQRTEQGDSAMYLCASSLGAYEQYFGPGTRLTVT.

A few counts support this clonotype. V gene TRBV9 combines with J gene TRBJ1-2; a weak D match, TRBD1 (6 bases). The CDR3 contains 13 residues. V lost 0 bases and J 4 bases, leaving 7 bases between the germline ends. CDR1 is SGDLS, CDR2 YYNGEE, per germline. DNA for the CDR3: TGTGCCAGCAGCGTAGCAGGGGCCTATGGCTACACCTTC. This gives the protein CASSVAGAYGYTF.